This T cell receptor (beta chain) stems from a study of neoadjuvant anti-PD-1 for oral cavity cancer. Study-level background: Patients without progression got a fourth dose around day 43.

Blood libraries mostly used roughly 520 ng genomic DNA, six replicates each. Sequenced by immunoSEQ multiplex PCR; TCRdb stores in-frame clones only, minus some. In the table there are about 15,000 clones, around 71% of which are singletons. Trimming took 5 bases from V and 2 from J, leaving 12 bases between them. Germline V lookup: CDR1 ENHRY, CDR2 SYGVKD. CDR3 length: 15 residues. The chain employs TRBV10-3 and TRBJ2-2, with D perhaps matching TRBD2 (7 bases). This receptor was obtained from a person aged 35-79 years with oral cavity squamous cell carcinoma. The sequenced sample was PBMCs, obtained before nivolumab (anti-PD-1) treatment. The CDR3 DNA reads TGTGCCATCAGTCCCTCGGGGGGCAACACCGGGGAGCTGTTTTTT. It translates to CAISPSGGNTGELFF.